One and the same sample provided the 18 T cell receptor beta chains below, sequenced in a study of T cells after posttransplantation cyclophosphamide. Libraries were prepared by immunoSEQ multiplex PCR; TCRdb keeps only in-frame clonotypes and omits some of them. Reported are roughly 3,800 clones, none seen only once; the ten largest carry approximately 13%. Busulfan-fludarabine conditioning, marrow transplant, and cyclophosphamide on days +3 and +4 were administered. Sequencing was performed on PBMCs, taken after allogeneic stem cell transplant with posttransplant cyclophosphamide. The receptors derive from a female patient aged 18 to 35 who received an allogeneic stem cell transplant from an unrelated donor, was CMV-positive, and had acute GVHD only. Some T cells may be transferred from the graft donor.

This clone was detected ten times or more. The CDR3 loop reads CASSLSLMGPNTEAFF. CDR3 DNA sequence: TGTGCCAGCAGTTTATCGTTGATGGGCCCGAACACTGAAGCTTTCTTT. The chain employs TRBV27 and TRBJ1-1; D uncertain. The length of the CDR3 is 16 residues. Trimming pared 0 bases from V and 1 base from J, leaving 12 bases between. Germline CDR1 and CDR2: MNHEY and SMNVEV (reference sequence).

This chain links TRBV11-2 with TRBJ1-6; D might be TRBD1 (5 bases). V was shortened by 5 bases and J by 6 bases, with 14 bases between the two germline ends. Germline V gene data show CDR1 as SGHAT and CDR2 as FQNNGV. The CDR3 length is 15 residues. The CDR3 region is CASSLDSLFNSPLHF. The CDR3 DNA follows: TGTGCCAGCAGCCTCGACAGCCTGTTTAATTCACCCCTCCACTTT.

This clone was recorded many times. This sequence joins TRBV7-3 and TRBJ2-1; the match to TRBD2 covers 7 bases. V was pared by 5 bases and J by 2 bases, with 6 bases of the junction left unmatched. CDR3 length equals 15 residues. Germline CDR1 SGHTA, CDR2 FQGTGA. For the CDR3, the DNA is TGTGCCAGCAGCCCGGTGGGGGGGACCTACAATGAGCAGTTCTTC. Its protein is CASSPVGGTYNEQFF.

A few counts support this clone. The gene calls are TRBV16 and TRBJ1-1; D is unclear. CDR1 is KGHSY, CDR2 FQNENV, per germline. CDR3 length: 16 residues. Trimming stripped 4 bases from V and 1 base from J, with 16 bases between. The CDR3 sequence is CASSPSAVSPNTEAFF. Here the CDR3 DNA reads TGTGCCAGCAGCCCCTCGGCGGTCAGCCCGAACACTGAAGCTTTCTTT.

This clone appeared many times. This sequence joins TRBV19 and TRBJ1-1; no clear D. Trimming pared 4 bases from V and 2 bases from J, leaving 11 bases between. This CDR3 region has 14 residues. Looked up from germline, CDR1 is LNHDA and CDR2 is SQIVND (reference sequence). The CDR3 DNA follows: TGTGCCAGTAGTACCCAAGGAGGTAACACTGAAGCTTTCTTT. As protein: CASSTQGGNTEAFF.

The chain employs TRBV27 and TRBJ1-2; D unclear. The CDR3 covers 13 residues. V was clipped by 8 bases and J by 0 bases, with 10 bases between them. CDR1 is MNHEY, CDR2 SMNVEV, per germline (reference sequence). CDR3 residues: CASGQVANYGYTF. CDR3 nucleotides: TGTGCCAGCGGGCAGGTTGCTAACTATGGCTACACCTTC.

Note on this clone: The junction does not match germline at one end; this may be a read error. The chain links TRBV27 to TRBJ2-2; 12 nucleotides align to TRBD2. In germline, CDR1 is MNHEY, CDR2 SMNVEV (reference sequence). CDR3 size: 13 residues. CDR3 coding DNA: TGTGCCAGCAGTTCGCAGACTAGCGGGAGTAAGATTTTT. Translated: CASSSQTSGSKIF.

This chain connects TRBV2 to TRBJ2-5, with a weak D call TRBD1 (5 bases). This CDR3 comprises 12 residues. With 6 bases removed from V and 13 bases from J, the gap between germline ends came to 18 bases. CDR1 and CDR2 from the germline V gene are SNHLY and FYNNEI. The CDR3 sequence: CASRGQGLALYF. The CDR3 nucleotides are TGTGCCAGCAGGGGGCAAGGCCTCGCGCTGTACTTC.

This clone has ten or more counts. The V and J genes are TRBV11-2 and TRBJ2-6; possibly TRBD2 for D (5 bases). Germline V gene lookup returns CDR1 SGHAT and CDR2 FQNNGV. The CDR3 is 17 residues long. Trimming removed 2 bases from V and 4 bases from J, with 15 bases in between. CDR3 DNA sequence: TGTGCCAGCAGCTTATCTGCAGGCCGAGGGGGGGCCAACGTCCTGACTTTC. The encoded protein is CASSLSAGRGGANVLTF.

This clone is termed medium-sized. This sequence joins TRBV6-1 and TRBJ2-7; 10 bases agree with TRBD1. This CDR3 has 13 amino acids. In germline, CDR1 is MNHNS, CDR2 SASEGT. V gave up 6 bases and J gave up 2 bases; unmatched junction bases: 1. DNA for the CDR3: TGTGCCAGCAGGGGACAGGGGACCTACGAGCAGTACTTC. Translation: CASRGQGTYEQYF.

This clone came up many times. This chain links TRBV28 with TRBJ1-1, with D possibly matching TRBD1 (6 bases). This CDR3 has 15 residues. The V end was cut by 6 bases, the J end by 1 base, with 15 bases between. Germline CDR1 and CDR2: MDHEN and SYDVKM. The CDR3: CASSNPWTENTEAFF. For the CDR3, the DNA is TGTGCCAGCAGCAACCCCTGGACAGAGAACACTGAAGCTTTCTTT. The whole variable domain, filled in from reference TRBV28 and TRBJ1-1, reads DVKVTQSSRYLVKRTGEKVFLECVQDMDHENMFWYRQDPGLGLRLIYFSYDVKMKEKGDIPEGYSVSREKKERFSLILESASTNQTSMYLCASSNPWTENTEAFFGQGTRLTVV.

At least ten counts were recorded for this clone. The J gene is TRBJ1-1, the V gene TRBV9, with a tentative D call TRBD1 (5 bases). This CDR3 has 15 amino acids. Between the trimmed V and J ends, which lost 3 bases and 1 base, there was a span of 13 bases. Germline V gene data show CDR1 as SGDLS and CDR2 as YYNGEE. The CDR3 here is CASSEPGGRNTEAFF. The CDR3 DNA reads TGTGCCAGCAGCGAGCCCGGGGGGAGGAACACTGAAGCTTTCTTT.

This clone occurred many times. The CDR3, as DNA: TGTGCCACCAGCTCCAGGACTAGCGGGAGACAGGATGAGCAGTTCTTC. This sequence encodes CATSSRTSGRQDEQFF. The rearrangement links TRBV15 to TRBJ2-1; 13 nucleotides align to TRBD2. The germline V gene encodes CDR1 LNHNV and CDR2 YYDKDF (reference sequence). Germline trimming cut 5 bases from V and 8 bases from J; bases unmatched to any gene: 9. The CDR3 is made up of 16 amino acids.

This clone has only a few counts. V usage is TRBV19 and J usage is TRBJ2-3; D unclear. Trimming took off 1 base at V and 6 bases at J, with 8 bases between the two ends. CDR1 is LNHDA, CDR2 SQIVND, per germline (reference sequence). This CDR3 is 13 amino acids long. The CDR3 DNA sequence: TGTGCCAGTAGTATAGCAACCGGGGATACGCAGTATTTT. It specifies CASSIATGDTQYF.

The table lists this clone with many counts. The chain is built from TRBV7-8 and TRBJ2-7, with 10 bases identical to TRBD1. Trimming cost V 5 bases and J 5 bases; bases outside gene matches: 9. CDR3 length: 15 residues. Germline V lookup: CDR1 SGHVS, CDR2 FQNEAQ. The CDR3 loop is CASSIRDRGTHEQYF. Here the CDR3 DNA reads TGTGCCAGCAGCATCCGGGACAGGGGTACCCACGAGCAGTACTTC. Based on the CDR3 plus reference TRBV7-8 and TRBJ2-7, the full variable domain is GAGVSQSPRYKVAKRGQDVALRCDPISGHVSLFWYQQALGQGPEFLTYFQNEAQLDKSGLPSDRFFAERPEGSVSTLKIQRTQQEDSAVYLCASSIRDRGTHEQYFGPGTRLTVT.

This clone was seen many times. This chain uses TRBV27 with TRBJ1-1; no clear D gene. The CDR3 length is 12 residues. Per the germline V gene, CDR1 is MNHEY and CDR2 is SMNVEV (reference sequence). Trimming removed 6 bases from V and 2 bases from J, with 7 bases in between. CDR3 region: CASRRVNTEAFF. DNA of the CDR3: TGTGCCAGCAGACGAGTAAACACTGAAGCTTTCTTT.

This clone was counted many times. The chain recombines TRBV29-1 with TRBJ1-1, with 7 bases lining up with TRBD1. Trimming took 8 bases from V and 1 from J; bases not matched to a gene: 7. This CDR3 spans 13 amino acids. Germline CDR1 reads SQVTM; CDR2 reads ANQGSEA. The CDR3 reads CSPTGFTNTEAFF. CDR3 sequence (DNA): TGCAGCCCGACAGGGTTCACGAACACTGAAGCTTTCTTT.

This clone was seen ten or more times. The chain has TRBV7-9 and TRBJ2-1; D uncertain. This CDR3 is built from 16 residues. The ends were cut back, 5 bases at V and 5 bases at J, with 19 bases in the middle. CDR1 is SEHNR and CDR2 is FQNEAQ in the germline V gene (reference sequence). The CDR3 here is CASSPEQTINDNEQFF. Here the CDR3 DNA reads TGTGCCAGCAGCCCCGAACAGACGATCAACGACAATGAGCAGTTCTTC.